One sample yielded the 9 T cell receptor beta chains listed below, sequenced in a study of T cell repertoires in cytomegalovirus infection. The antigens of these receptors remain unknown. TCRdb fed the reads into MiXCR, producing one record per CDR3 protein. The sample shows around 340,000 distinct CDR3 sequences, almost 30% of them seen only once. The sequencing used cultured PBMCs, collected from culture after CMV antigen stimulation. Every receptor here comes from a human donor in good health (CMV status not recorded). Some clones in this sample may be carry-over from other donors' samples.

This clonotype was seen only a few times. The genes are TRBV4-1 and TRBJ2-1; possibly TRBD1 for D (6 bases). Trimming took off 3 bases at V and 9 bases at J, with 9 bases between the two ends. Looked up from germline, CDR1 is MGHRA and CDR2 is YSYEKL. CDR3 length equals 12 residues. The CDR3 nucleotides are TGCGCCAGCAGCCAGGACAGAGGTGAGCAGTTCTTC. This gives the protein CASSQDRGEQFF.

Only a few counts were recorded for this clonotype. This chain connects TRBV7-8 to TRBJ2-1; weak D call: TRBD2 (5 bases). Trimming removed 0 bases at V and 12 bases at J, with 24 bases between. The germline gives CDR1 SGHVS, CDR2 FQNEAQ. The length of the CDR3 is 17 residues. CDR3 residues: CASSLATGGGLRGGQFF. Written as DNA, the CDR3 is TGTGCCAGCAGCTTAGCCACTGGAGGAGGCTTGAGAGGTGGGCAGTTCTTC.

The V call is TRBV11-2, the J call TRBJ1-2; D is unresolved. Germline CDR1 and CDR2: SGHAT and FQNNGV. The CDR3 is 15 amino acids. The V end lost 0 bases, the J end lost 2 bases, and 10 bases lay between the germline ends. The CDR3 sequence: CASSLDFAVNYGYTF. Here the CDR3 DNA reads TGTGCCAGCAGCTTAGATTTCGCGGTGAACTATGGCTACACCTTC.

J is TRBJ2-7 and V is TRBV7-2; no firm D call. Trimming removed 0 bases from V and 2 bases from J, with 8 bases in between. CDR3 length equals 14 residues. Germline CDR1 is SGHTA and CDR2 is FQGNSA. The CDR3: CASSLAGPTYEQYF. The CDR3 DNA reads TGTGCCAGCAGCTTAGCGGGTCCCACCTACGAGCAGTACTTC.

This chain uses TRBV12-3 or TRBV12-4 with TRBJ2-7; D perhaps matches TRBD1 (5 bases). V was cut by 7 bases and J by 4 bases, with 11 bases left in between. The CDR3 spans 12 residues. The CDR3 DNA follows: TGTGCCAGCAAGAAGGGGCGATACGAGCAGTACTTC. The encoded protein is CASKKGRYEQYF.

V usage is TRBV11-2 and J usage is TRBJ2-3; D may be TRBD1 or TRBD2 (5 bases each). The CDR3 runs to 16 residues. Trimming took 5 bases from V and 0 from J, leaving 15 bases between them. Germline V gives CDR1 SGHAT, CDR2 FQNNGV. CDR3 region: CASSPWGRTSTDTQYF. CDR3 coding DNA: TGTGCCAGCAGCCCATGGGGACGGACTAGCACAGATACGCAGTATTTT. The variable domain in full, with the rest retrieved from reference TRBV11-2 and TRBJ2-3, is EAGVAQSPRYKIIEKRQSVAFWCNPISGHATLYWYQQILGQGPKLLIQFQNNGVVDDSQLPKDRFSAERLKGVDSTLKIQPAKLEDSAVYLCASSPWGRTSTDTQYFGPGTRLTVL.

This clonotype appeared a few times. The chain couples TRBV19 to TRBJ2-2, with D tentatively TRBD1 or TRBD2 (6 bases each). V was trimmed by 9 bases and J by 6 bases, leaving 23 bases between them. The CDR3 has 16 amino acids. Germline CDR1 and CDR2: LNHDA and SQIVND (reference sequence). CDR3 amino acids: CARRGAGFISSGELFF. The CDR3 DNA is TGTGCCAGGAGGGGGGCGGGATTCATTTCGTCCGGGGAGCTGTTTTTT.

The rearrangement links TRBV12-3 or TRBV12-4 to TRBJ1-1; D perhaps matches TRBD1 (6 bases). With 6 bases removed from V and 9 bases from J, the gap between germline ends came to 11 bases. This CDR3 is built from 11 residues. For the CDR3, the DNA is TGTGCCAGCAGCTGGACAGCCAAAGCTTTCTTT. Translating gives CASSWTAKAFF.

This clonotype was observed a few times. The gene calls are TRBV6-2 or TRBV6-3 and TRBJ2-1, with TRBD1 identical over 11 bases. The CDR3 consists of 16 residues. Germline V CDR1 and CDR2: MNHEY, SVGEGT. With 5 bases clipped from V and 4 bases from J, the junction kept 7 bases outside the gene matches. The CDR3 loop reads CASSLTGTGGYNEQFF. As DNA, the CDR3 is TGTGCCAGCAGTCTCACCGGGACAGGGGGGTACAATGAGCAGTTCTTC.